These 16 T cell receptor beta chains were all obtained from the same sample, sequenced in a study of T-cell reconstitution after alpha-beta-depleted transplantation in children (dated by TCRdb to the mid-2010s). The treatment or condition label, read with the paper, signifies: allogeneic hematopoietic cell transplantation with graft depleted of TCRalphabeta T cells and CD19 B cells. Receptor libraries were prepared by PCR. Sequencing relied on an Illumina HiSeq 2500. TCR library preparation used molecular barcoding, with unique molecular identifiers applied to normalize quantification of the TCRbeta repertoire. TCRdb ran its own pipeline on the public reads, namely fastp trimming at Q25 and MiXCR clone calling, and kept in-frame beta chains. Each CDR3 protein appears once, grouped with its most common genes and DNA. Recorded for this sample are a few hundred thousand distinct CDR3 sequences; 10% to 15% of them occurred a single time. 2.2% of the sample belongs to the ten largest clones.

The source material was PBMCs, mostly from graft donor cells, sampled 360 days after TCRalphabeta/CD19-depleted stem cell transplant. These TCRs come from a male patient younger than 18 who had a stem cell transplant for acute myeloid leukemia, so the T cells may come from the graft donor.

This clonotype was picked up a small number of times. The chain carries TRBV20-1 and TRBJ2-1; 14 bases map to TRBD2. J was trimmed by 6 bases and V by 6 bases; bases with no gene match: 10. The CDR3 is 16 residues long. Per germline, CDR1 DFQATT and CDR2 SNEGSKA (reference sequence). The CDR3 region has the DNA TGCAGTGCCACCGGGACTAGCGGGAGAGCCCCCAATGAGCAGTTCTTC. This sequence encodes CSATGTSGRAPNEQFF.

The CDR3 loop reads CASNTNRLMDRGTGANVLTF. The CDR3 DNA follows: TGTGCCAGCAACACTAACCGCCTGATGGACAGGGGAACTGGGGCCAACGTCCTGACTTTC. The V call is TRBV3-1, the J call TRBJ2-6, with TRBD1 matching 9 bases. CDR3 length equals 20 residues. Germline V gene sequence: CDR1 LGHDT, CDR2 YNNKEL (reference sequence). J lost 2 bases, V lost 7 bases, and 18 bases had no gene match.

A few counts support this clonotype. V is TRBV15 and J is TRBJ2-7; possibly TRBD1 for D (6 bases). Trimming left V 3 bases short and J 3 bases short, with 15 bases between. The CDR3 extends over 15 amino acids. CDR1 is LNHNV, CDR2 YYDKDF, per germline (reference sequence). The CDR3 nucleotides read TGTGCCACCAGCAGGGGTTCGACAGGCTACTACGAGCAGTACTTC. Its translation is CATSRGSTGYYEQYF.

This sequence joins TRBV20-1 and TRBJ2-1, with D possibly called TRBD1 or TRBD2 (5 bases each). Germline-derived CDR1 and CDR2 are DFQATT and SNEGSKA (reference sequence). This CDR3 spans 13 amino acids. The germline V and J ends were trimmed by 3 bases and 6 bases, with 12 bases remaining between them. Here the CDR3 DNA reads TGCAGTGCTAGCCCGGGACGTCTCAATGAGCAGTTCTTC. Protein sequence: CSASPGRLNEQFF.

This clonotype was seen more than once but under ten times. CDR3 protein: CSVLGGNYEQYF. The CDR3 DNA follows: TGCAGCGTTTTGGGGGGGAACTACGAGCAGTACTTC. V and J are TRBV29-1 and TRBJ2-7; 7 nucleotides agree with TRBD2. The CDR3 consists of 12 residues. Per germline, CDR1 SQVTM and CDR2 ANQGSEA. The V segment lost 5 bases and the J segment 3 bases; nucleotides outside the gene matches: 4.

The chain is built from TRBV12-3 or TRBV12-4 and TRBJ1-4; the match to TRBD1 covers 8 bases. V was pared by 5 bases and J by 6 bases, with 11 bases of the junction left unmatched. This CDR3 spans 16 amino acids. The CDR3 region has the DNA TGTGCCAGCAGTCCGCCGGGACAGGTCCCCTATGAAAAACTGTTTTTT. Translating it yields CASSPPGQVPYEKLFF.

This clonotype was picked up a small number of times. The CDR3 loop reads CATNSLRGRENTGELFF. CDR3 DNA: TGTGCCACAAACTCCCTCAGGGGCAGGGAGAACACCGGGGAGCTGTTTTTT. The V call is TRBV10-3, the J call TRBJ2-2; D is possibly TRBD1 (6 bases). The V end lost 10 bases, the J end lost 1 base, and 22 bases lay between the germline ends. Germline V lookup: CDR1 ENHRY, CDR2 SYGVKD. This CDR3 comprises 17 residues.

This chain uses TRBV30 with TRBJ2-1, with 9 bases matching TRBD2. The CDR3 sequence is 15 residues long. Germline assignment: CDR1 GTSNPN and CDR2 SVGIG (reference sequence). V was clipped by 1 base and J by 4 bases; unmatched bases: 5. The CDR3 loop is CAWSGPSGMYNEQFF. CDR3 nucleotides: TGTGCCTGGAGTGGTCCTAGCGGGATGTACAATGAGCAGTTCTTC.

This chain links TRBV28 with TRBJ2-4; a possible D gene is TRBD2 (6 bases). Germline assignment: CDR1 MDHEN and CDR2 SYDVKM. This CDR3 is built from 18 residues. Trimming took off 5 bases at V and 3 bases at J, with 23 bases between the two ends. The CDR3 DNA reads as TGTGCCAGCAGTGACCGGGAGCCTCACCATAAAGGCAAAAACATTCAGTACTTC. This codes for CASSDREPHHKGKNIQYF.

Many counts were recorded for this clonotype. The chain has TRBV11-2 and TRBJ2-1; no definite D call. The CDR3 is 14 amino acids. Germline assignment: CDR1 SGHAT and CDR2 FQNNGV. Trimming removed 0 bases at V and 2 bases at J, with 5 bases between. Here the CDR3 DNA reads TGTGCCAGCAGCTTAGACTCTACCTACAATGAGCAGTTCTTC. Translation gives CASSLDSTYNEQFF.

On this clonotype: One end of the junction varies from germline; a read error may be responsible. The chain recombines TRBV29-1 with TRBJ2-5; TRBD1 aligns across 8 bases. CDR3 length: 13 amino acids. Germline values: CDR1 SQVTM, CDR2 ANQGSEA. CDR3 in DNA: TGCAGCGTGGAAGGACAGGGCCAAGAGACCCAGTACTTC. The encoded protein is CSVEGQGQETQYF.

In this sample, this clonotype turned up a few times. This chain links TRBV4-3 with TRBJ2-3; 11 nucleotides align to TRBD2. The germline CDR1 and CDR2 sequences are LGHNA and YSLEER. The CDR3 spans 18 residues. With 0 bases clipped from V and 0 bases from J, the junction kept 5 bases outside the gene matches. In nucleotides, the CDR3 is TGCGCCAGCAGCCAAGATTGGCTAGCGGGAGGTAGCACAGATACGCAGTATTTT. Its protein product is CASSQDWLAGGSTDTQYF.

This clonotype came up a few times. V gene TRBV12-3 or TRBV12-4 combines with J gene TRBJ2-5; possible D gene TRBD2, 5 bases. This CDR3 is 14 amino acids long. V was pared by 6 bases and J by 4 bases, with 15 bases between. The CDR3 nucleotides read TGTGCCAGCAGCCGAACTAGTTTAGGAGAGACCCAGTACTTC. Translated, it gives CASSRTSLGETQYF.

The chain combines TRBV10-3 with TRBJ1-1; D uncertain. Germline V lookup: CDR1 ENHRY, CDR2 SYGVKD. Trimming shortened V by 7 bases and J by 0 bases, and 12 bases separated the two germline ends. The CDR3 has 14 residues. CDR3 sequence (DNA): TGTGCCATCAATTCCGGGTCCCTGAACACTGAAGCTTTCTTT. Its translation: CAINSGSLNTEAFF.

This clonotype was counted only a few times. The chain is built from TRBV5-1 and TRBJ1-2, with D possibly matching TRBD1 (5 bases). Trimming shortened V by 3 bases and J by 1 base, and 10 bases separated the two germline ends. Germline-derived CDR1 and CDR2 are SGHRS and YFSETQ. The CDR3 contains 14 residues. Written as DNA, the CDR3 is TGCGCCAGCAGCTGGGACGGGAGTAACTATGGCTACACCTTC. Translated, it gives CASSWDGSNYGYTF.

This clonotype came up many times. This sequence joins TRBV29-1 and TRBJ2-1; 9 positions agree with TRBD2. V shed 3 bases, J shed 5 bases, and the junction held 5 bases outside the gene matches. This CDR3 contains 14 residues. The germline V gene encodes CDR1 SQVTM and CDR2 ANQGSEA. The CDR3, as DNA: TGCAGCGTTGAGAGACTAGCGGAGGACAATGAGCAGTTCTTC. This codes for CSVERLAEDNEQFF.